The clone carrying this T cell receptor beta chain was detected only a few times. Germline loops: CDR1 SGHRS, CDR2 YFSETQ. This CDR3 is built from 15 residues. The V gene lost 2 bases and the J gene lost 0 bases, with 8 bases spanning the gap. This record comes from a study of identical twins. One entry per CDR3 protein results from TCRdb running MiXCR on the 5' RACE reads. The table has 550,000 to 800,000 distinct CDR3 sequences, about 7.6% seen once. These same records also appear under a second study, on yellow fever vaccine responses in identical twins.

The sample consisted of PBMCs. The chain recombines TRBV5-1 with TRBJ2-2; D unclear. This TCR was sampled from a woman under 30 in good health. CDR3 loop: CASSFWQTNTGELFF. CDR3 coding DNA: TGCGCCAGCAGCTTTTGGCAGACGAACACCGGGGAGCTGTTTTTT.